This T cell receptor (beta chain) was identified during a study of T cell responses to AZD1222 COVID-19 vaccine. Study-wide results and caveats: Spike as a whole was targeted by vaccine-associated CD4 TCRs, dominant at 160-218 and 743-854. In a largely white British group with more females than males, clonal diversity was possibly underestimated.

Using immunoSEQ multiplex PCR, the repertoire was profiled, and TCRdb retains in-frame clones only, with some absent. The profile covers 150,000 or so clones, with roughly nine tenths appearing a single time and under 2% taken by the ten largest. As regards this clone: The antigen remains undetermined.

The V gene lost 5 bases and the J gene lost 11 bases, with 24 bases spanning the gap. The CDR3 length is 15 residues. Looked up from germline, CDR1 is SGHTA and CDR2 is FQGNSA. The sequence derives from an adult in good health. Sequences were derived from peripheral blood, sampled on day 0 of AZD1222 vaccination. The chain couples TRBV7-2 to TRBJ1-1, with D possibly TRBD1 on 5 matching bases. CDR3 protein: CASSILSLAEGTAFF. The CDR3 DNA sequence: TGTGCCAGCAGCATACTAAGTTTGGCGGAAGGGACGGCTTTCTTT.